Reported below is one TCR beta chain. MiXCR, applied by TCRdb to the 5' RACE reads, yields one record per CDR3 protein. Of approximately 70,000 distinct CDR3 sequences listed, about 12% were seen once; the top ten hold approximately 5.5%. These data come from a study of early T cells in non-severe SARS-CoV-2 infection. The V end lost 4 bases, the J end lost 7 bases, and 14 bases lay between the germline ends. The CDR3 is 14 residues long. Germline V gene data show CDR1 as MGHDK and CDR2 as SYGVNS. This receptor was identified in an adult who was a healthcare worker with PCR-confirmed SARS-CoV-2 infection or an uninfected control (not recorded which). Sequenced input: whole blood. The rearrangement links TRBV25-1 to TRBJ2-1, with D perhaps matching TRBD2 (6 bases). CDR3 DNA sequence: TGTGCCAGCAGTGGGGACTCCGATCGGAATGAGCAGTTCTTC. This encodes CASSGDSDRNEQFF.